Shown below are 2 T cell receptor beta chains from a single sample sequenced in a study of cytomegalovirus exposure and HLA in healthy donors. PCR involved 60 Vbeta and 13 Jbeta primers. TCRdb keeps only in-frame clones here, not all; method: immunoSEQ multiplex PCR. Found here are about 130,000 clones, roughly 80% of them singletons; the top ten hold about 2.1%. The sample taken for sequencing was PBMCs. The receptors derive from a woman aged 40 to 50 in good health and CMV-seropositive.

The CDR3 loop reads CAHGGVVRTDTQYF. Here the CDR3 DNA reads TGTGCCCACGGAGGGGTTGTGCGTACAGATACGCAGTATTTT. The chain uses TRBV28 and TRBJ2-3; a weak D match, TRBD2 (6 bases). Germline CDR1 and CDR2: MDHEN and SYDVKM. V was trimmed by 11 bases and J by 3 bases, leaving 18 bases between them. CDR3 length equals 14 residues.

This chain joins TRBV7-2 and TRBJ1-1, with D perhaps TRBD1 (5 bases). Per the germline V gene, CDR1 is SGHTA and CDR2 is FQGNSA. Between the trimmed V and J ends, which lost 1 base and 3 bases, there was a span of 9 bases. This CDR3 contains 14 residues. CDR3 residues: CASSLVGPDTEAFF. The CDR3 region has the DNA TGTGCCAGCAGCTTAGTGGGGCCGGACACTGAAGCTTTCTTT.